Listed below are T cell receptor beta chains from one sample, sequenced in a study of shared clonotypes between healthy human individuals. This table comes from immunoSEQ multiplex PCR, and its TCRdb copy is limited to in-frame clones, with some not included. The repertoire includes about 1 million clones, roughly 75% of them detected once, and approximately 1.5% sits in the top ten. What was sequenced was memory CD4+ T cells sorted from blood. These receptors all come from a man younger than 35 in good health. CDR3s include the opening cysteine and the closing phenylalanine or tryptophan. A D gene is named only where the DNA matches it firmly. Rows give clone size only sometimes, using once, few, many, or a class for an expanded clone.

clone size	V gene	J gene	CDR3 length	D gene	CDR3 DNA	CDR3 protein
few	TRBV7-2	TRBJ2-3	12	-	TGTGCCAGCAGCCCGAACATGATCACGCAGTATTTT	CASSPNMITQYF
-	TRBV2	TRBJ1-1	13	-	TGTGCCAGCAGTGGGGGGACGAACACTGAAGCTTTCTTT	CASSGGTNTEAFF
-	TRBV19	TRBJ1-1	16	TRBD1	TGTGCCAGTAGTATTGGGACAGGGGTGGCGAACACTGAAGCTTTCTTT	CASSIGTGVANTEAFF
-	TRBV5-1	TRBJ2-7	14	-	TGCGCCAGCAGCTTGGTACCAGGATCCTACGAGCAGTACTTC	CASSLVPGSYEQYF
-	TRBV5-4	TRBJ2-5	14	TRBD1	TGTGCCAGCAGCTTTGGACAGGGGCAAGAGACCCAGTACTTC	CASSFGQGQETQYF
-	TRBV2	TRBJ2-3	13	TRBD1	TGTGCCAGCAAGGGGGCAGGGCCAGATACGCAGTATTTT	CASKGAGPDTQYF
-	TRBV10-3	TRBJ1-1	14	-	TGTGCCATCAGTGAGTCACCCTCGAACACTGAAGCTTTCTTT	CAISESPSNTEAFF
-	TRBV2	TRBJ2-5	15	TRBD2	TGTGCCAGCAGCGGGGGGAGCCCCAGCCAAGAGACCCAGTACTTC	CASSGGSPSQETQYF
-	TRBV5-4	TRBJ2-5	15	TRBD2	TGTGCCAGCAGCTTTATCGCGGGAGGGCGAGAGACCCAGTACTTC	CASSFIAGGRETQYF
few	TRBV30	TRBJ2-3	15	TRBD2	TGTGCCTGGAGTATCGGGACTAGCGGGGCAGATACGCAGTATTTT	CAWSIGTSGADTQYF
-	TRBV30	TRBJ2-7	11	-	TGTGCCTGGAGTATCATCTACGAGCAGTACTTC	CAWSIIYEQYF
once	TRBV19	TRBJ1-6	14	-	TGTGCCAGTAGGGCGGGAGTCTCGCATTCACCCCTCCACTTT	CASRAGVSHSPLHF
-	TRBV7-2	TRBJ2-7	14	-	TGTGCCAGCAGCCCCGGGACTTACTCCTACGAGCAGTACTTC	CASSPGTYSYEQYF
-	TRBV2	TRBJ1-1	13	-	TGTGCCAGCAGTGTAGGGGTCTACACTGAAGCTTTCTTT	CASSVGVYTEAFF
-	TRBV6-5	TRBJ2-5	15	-	TGTGCCAGCAGTTACGGGACTCAGTCTCAAGAGACCCAGTACTTC	CASSYGTQSQETQYF
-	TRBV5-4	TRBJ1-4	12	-	TGTGCCAGCAGCTTAATAGGTGAAAAACTGTTTTTT	CASSLIGEKLFF
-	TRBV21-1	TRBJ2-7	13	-	TGTGCCAGCAGCCCGGGGGACTCCTACGAGCAGTACTTC	CASSPGDSYEQYF
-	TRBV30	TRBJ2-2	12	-	TGTGCCTGGAGAAGGGGCACCGGGGAGCTGTTTTTT	CAWRRGTGELFF
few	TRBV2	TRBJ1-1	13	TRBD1	TGTGCCAGCAGGCTAGACAGGGGGAGTGAAGCTTTCTTT	CASRLDRGSEAFF
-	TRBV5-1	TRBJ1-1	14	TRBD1	TGCGCCAGCAGCGTGACAGGGACGAACACTGAAGCTTTCTTT	CASSVTGTNTEAFF
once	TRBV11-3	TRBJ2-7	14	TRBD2	TGTGCCAGCAGCCTCCATAGCGGGGCATACGAGCAGTACTTC	CASSLHSGAYEQYF
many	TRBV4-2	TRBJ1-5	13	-	TGTGCCAGCAGCCAAGATACAGTTCAGCCCCAGCATTTT	CASSQDTVQPQHF
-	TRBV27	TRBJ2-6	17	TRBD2	TGTGCCAGTAGTCCGGGACTAGTGAACTCTGGGGCCAACGTCCTGACTTTC	CASSPGLVNSGANVLTF
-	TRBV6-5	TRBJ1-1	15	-	TGTGCCAGCAAGGACAGAGGATTGGGGAACACTGAAGCTTTCTTT	CASKDRGLGNTEAFF
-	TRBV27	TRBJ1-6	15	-	TGTGCCAGCAGTTTCGGGGGCAGGGTAACTTCACCCCTCCACTTT	CASSFGGRVTSPLHF
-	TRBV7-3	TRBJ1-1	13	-	TGTGCCAGCAGCCCACAAGGACAGAAAGAAGCTTTCTTT	CASSPQGQKEAFF
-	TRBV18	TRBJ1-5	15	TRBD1	TGTGCCAGCTCACCGACAGGGGACGCGAATCAGCCCCAGCATTTT	CASSPTGDANQPQHF